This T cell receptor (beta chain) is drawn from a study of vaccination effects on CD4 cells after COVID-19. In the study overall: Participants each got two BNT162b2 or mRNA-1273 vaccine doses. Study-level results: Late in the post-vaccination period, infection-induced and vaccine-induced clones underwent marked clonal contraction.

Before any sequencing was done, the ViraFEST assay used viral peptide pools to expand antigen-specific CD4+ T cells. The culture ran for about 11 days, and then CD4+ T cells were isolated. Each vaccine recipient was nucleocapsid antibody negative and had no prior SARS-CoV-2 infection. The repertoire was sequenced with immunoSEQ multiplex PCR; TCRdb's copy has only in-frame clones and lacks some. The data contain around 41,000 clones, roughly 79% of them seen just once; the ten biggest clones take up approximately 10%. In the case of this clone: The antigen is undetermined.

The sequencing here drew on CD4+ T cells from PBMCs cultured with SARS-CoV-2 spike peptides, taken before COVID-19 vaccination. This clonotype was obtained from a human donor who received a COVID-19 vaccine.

The CDR3 DNA reads as TGTGCCAGCAGCCAAGTACCGGGACAGGGACCCGCGGCTGGTAATTCACCCCTCCACTTT. Its protein is CASSQVPGQGPAAGNSPLHF. The J gene is TRBJ1-6, the V gene TRBV14, with 9 bases identical to TRBD1. This CDR3 spans 20 amino acids. The ends lost 1 base at V and 6 bases at J; junction bases unmatched: 16. CDR1 is SGHDN and CDR2 is FVKESK in the germline V gene.